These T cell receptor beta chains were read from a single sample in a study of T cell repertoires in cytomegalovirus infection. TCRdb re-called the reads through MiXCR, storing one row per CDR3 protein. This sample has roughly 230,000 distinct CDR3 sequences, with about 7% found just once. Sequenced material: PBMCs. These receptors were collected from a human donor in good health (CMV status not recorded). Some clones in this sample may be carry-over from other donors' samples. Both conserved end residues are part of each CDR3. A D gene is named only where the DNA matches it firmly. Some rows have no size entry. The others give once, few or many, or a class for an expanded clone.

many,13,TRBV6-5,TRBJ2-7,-,CASSYGGADEQYF,TGTGCCAGCAGTTACGGGGGGGCGGACGAGCAGTACTTC
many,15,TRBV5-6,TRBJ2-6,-,CASSSQGPGANVLTF,TGTGCCAGCAGCTCTCAGGGGCCTGGGGCCAACGTCCTGACTTTC
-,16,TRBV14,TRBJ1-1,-,CASSQGGTGRNTEAFF,TGTGCCAGCAGCCAAGGGGGTACGGGGAGGAACACTGAAGCTTTCTTT
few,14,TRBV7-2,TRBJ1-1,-,CASSLGGLLLEAFF,TGTGCCAGCAGCTTAGGGGGACTCCTCCTTGAAGCTTTCTTT
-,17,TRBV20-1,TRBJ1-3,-,CSAYQPMGGPSGNTIYF,TGCAGTGCTTATCAACCAATGGGGGGGCCCTCTGGAAACACCATATATTTT
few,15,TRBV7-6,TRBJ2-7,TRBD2,CASSMSGSLSYEQYF,TGTGCCAGCAGCATGAGCGGGAGCCTCTCCTACGAGCAGTACTTC
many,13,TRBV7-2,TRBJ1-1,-,CASAAGRGAEAFF,TGTGCCAGCGCCGCGGGGCGGGGGGCTGAAGCTTTCTTT
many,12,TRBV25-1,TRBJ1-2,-,CASSARTGGYTF,TGTGCCAGCAGTGCACGGACTGGCGGCTACACCTTC
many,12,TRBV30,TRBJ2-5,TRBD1,CAWTGGQETQYF,TGTGCCTGGACAGGGGGCCAAGAGACCCAGTACTTC
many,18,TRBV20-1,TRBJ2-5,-,CSARDLTWGRLEQETQYF,TGCAGTGCTAGAGATCTGACGTGGGGCCGACTAGAACAAGAGACCCAGTACTTC
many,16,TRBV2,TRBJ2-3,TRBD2,CASTAPGLAGEDTQYF,TGTGCCAGCACTGCCCCGGGACTAGCGGGGGAAGATACGCAGTATTTT
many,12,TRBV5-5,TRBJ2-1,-,CASSLGGDEQFF,TGTGCCAGCAGCTTGGGGGGGGATGAGCAGTTCTTC
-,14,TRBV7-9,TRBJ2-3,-,CASSPMTSTDTQYF,TGTGCCAGCAGCCCGATGACTAGCACAGATACGCAGTATTTT
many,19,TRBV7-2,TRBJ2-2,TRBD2,CASSLRLAGGLGEDGELFF,TGTGCCAGCAGCTTACGCCTAGCGGGGGGCCTCGGGGAGGACGGGGAGCTGTTTTTT
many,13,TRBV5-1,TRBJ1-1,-,CASSLAGGSEAFF,TGCGCCAGCAGCTTGGCGGGCGGCTCTGAAGCTTTCTTT
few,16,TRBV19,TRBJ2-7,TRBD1,CASSIRDRVRPYEQYF,TGTGCCAGTAGTATTCGCGACAGGGTCCGGCCCTACGAGCAGTACTTC
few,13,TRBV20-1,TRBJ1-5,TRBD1,CSARTGPDQPQHF,TGCAGTGCACGGACAGGGCCTGATCAGCCCCAGCATTTT